This T cell receptor beta chain was captured by sequencing in a study of cytomegalovirus exposure and HLA in healthy donors. Findings of the study overall: A later analysis linked a missense variant in DCLRE1C to the trimming of TCR beta V and J genes. There were fewer than 200 TCR beta chains listed as cytomegalovirus-associated.

The CDR3 loop spans 15 amino acids. CDR1 and CDR2 (germline): MDHEN, SYDVKM. V shed 6 bases and J 1 base; nucleotides not matched to a gene: 8. In the PCR, 60 Vbeta and 13 Jbeta primers were used. The protocol was immunoSEQ multiplex PCR, while the TCRdb copy is restricted to in-frame clones and leaves out a portion. The data show 150,000 or so clones, 85% seen once. About this clone itself: Its specificity is not known.

Material: PBMCs. V and J are TRBV28 and TRBJ2-5; 7 bases match TRBD2. The TCR was taken from a woman younger than 35 in good health and CMV-seronegative. CDR3 residues: CASSTPLAAQETQYF. For the CDR3, the DNA is TGTGCCAGCAGCACTCCCCTAGCGGCCCAAGAGACCCAGTACTTC. Supplemented by reference TRBV28 and TRBJ2-5, the full variable domain reads DVKVTQSSRYLVKRTGEKVFLECVQDMDHENMFWYRQDPGLGLRLIYFSYDVKMKEKGDIPEGYSVSREKKERFSLILESASTNQTSMYLCASSTPLAAQETQYFGPGTRLLVL.